The source of this T cell receptor beta chain is a study of early T cells in non-severe SARS-CoV-2 infection (dated by TCRdb to the early 2020s). For the study in its entirety: Bulk RNA from unsorted whole blood was used for TCR sequencing, so alpha and beta chains could not be paired.

From cysteine to phenylalanine, the CDR3 is 16 amino acids long. The CDR3 DNA has 48 bases and is translated from base 1. V is reduced by 0 bases and J by 3 bases, leaving a spacing of 12 bases between them. The germline V gene supplies CDR1 MNHEY and CDR2 SVGAGI. The method was 5' RACE. Reads for this sample came from a NextSeq 500. In the TCR library protocol, unique molecular identifiers were attached to individual cDNA molecules to correct for PCR bias and sequencing error. Sequencing covered both TCR alpha and beta chains, and within each sample the abundances of alpha and beta sequences were tightly co-correlated. Per the authors' processing: Decombinator V4 was used to annotate TCR sequences for V gene, J gene and CDR3. Expanded TCRs were defined as changing significantly between any two time points under a Poisson model with p below 0.0001. TCR abundances were normalised to the total number of TCRs sequenced in each sample and reported as counts per million. TRAV1-2 paired with TRAJ12, TRAJ20 or TRAJ33 defined MAIT TCRs, while TRAV10 paired with TRAJ18 defined iNKT TCRs. VDJdb, accessed on 1 November 2021, was searched for TCRs annotated for CMV, EBV and SARS-CoV-2, and TCRs annotated for more than one antigen were excluded. Using fastp trimming at Q25 and MiXCR clonotype assembly, TCRdb reanalyzed the public sequencing data and kept in-frame beta chains. Each CDR3 protein appears once, grouped with its most common genes and DNA. The V and J calls follow TCRdb's processing rather than the paper's. Recorded for this sample are under 90,000 distinct CDR3 sequences; 11% to 15% of them occurred a single time. The ten largest account for 5% to 7% of the sample.

Here is what the overall study found, with its caveats: VDJdb matching was skewed toward anti-spike CD8 responses and likely underestimated virus-specific expansions, missing private and CD4 specificities.

Set within a cohort of healthcare workers in London, UK, this nested case-control study involved weekly PCR testing of nasopharyngeal swabs along with blood sampling. Healthcare workers were enrolled in the week of the UK lockdown, from 23 to 31 March 2020, and were followed every week for up to roughly 15 weeks. This clonotype was seen at least ten times. The clone's antigen remains unknown. No quality values exist for individual bases; no much larger clone is one base distant. The chain was built from TRBV6-5 and TRBJ2-1; the D gene is tentatively TRBD1 or TRBD2, each matching 6 bases. The TCR originated in an adult who was a healthcare worker with PCR-confirmed SARS-CoV-2 infection or an uninfected control (not recorded which). The source material was whole blood. The CDR3 is CASSYSSGAVYNEQFF. The DNA sequence is as follows: TGTGCCAGCAGTTACTCGTCGGGGGCCGTCTACAATGAGCAGTTCTTC.